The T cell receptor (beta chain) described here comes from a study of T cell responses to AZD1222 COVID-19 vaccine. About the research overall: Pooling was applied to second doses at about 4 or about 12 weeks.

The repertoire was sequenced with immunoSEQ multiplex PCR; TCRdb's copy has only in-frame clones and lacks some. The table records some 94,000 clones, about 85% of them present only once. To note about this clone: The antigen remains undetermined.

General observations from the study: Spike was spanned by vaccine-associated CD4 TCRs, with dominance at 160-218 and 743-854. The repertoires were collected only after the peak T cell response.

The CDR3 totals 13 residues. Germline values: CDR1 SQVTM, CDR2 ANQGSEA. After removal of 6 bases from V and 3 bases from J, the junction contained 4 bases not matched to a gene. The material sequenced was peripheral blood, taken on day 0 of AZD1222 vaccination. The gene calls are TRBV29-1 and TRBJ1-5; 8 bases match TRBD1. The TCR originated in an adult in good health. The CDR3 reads CSVKQGVNQPQHF. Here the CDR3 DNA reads TGCAGCGTGAAACAGGGGGTCAATCAGCCCCAGCATTTT.